Sequencing of this TCR beta chain was carried out in a study of response to subunit inactivated influenza vaccine (dated by TCRdb to 2016 to 2019). Regarding the study in general: To follow how T cells responded to a trivalent subunit inactivated influenza vaccine, the researchers relied on deep quantitative profiling of the T cell receptor repertoire.

This clonotype has only a few counts. There is no known antigen for this receptor. Within one base of it there is no much larger clone, and no base qualities were kept. Libraries were constructed by RT-PCR. Instrument on record: Illumina HiSeq 2500. Using fastp trimming at Q25 and MiXCR clonotype assembly, TCRdb reanalyzed the public sequencing data and kept in-frame beta chains. Rows are unified per CDR3 protein, each entry keeping the most common DNA and genes. The sample table contains about 540,000 distinct CDR3 sequences; only one count was recorded for under 30% of them. Clones ranked in the top ten supply roughly 2.8% of the sample. Paper-wide results and their limitations: The authors suggested that each seasonal influenza vaccination may recruit only a limited number of new T cells.

The germline V gene provides CDR1 SGHRS and CDR2 YFSETQ. V is clipped by 3 bases and J by 10 bases, and the sequence between their germline boundaries is 10 bases long. Spanning cysteine to phenylalanine, the CDR3 consists of 12 amino acids. Only the CDR3 DNA is retained, 36 bases long and in frame from the first base. These sequences were also reported in another study, on T cells expressing NK-cell markers. As the second publication notes: The TCR beta cDNA libraries were made using 5'RACE template switching, a step that added both a universal primer site and unique molecular identifiers. In sorted CD3+CD56+NKG2C+, CD3+CD56+NKG2C- and CD3+CD56-NKG2C+ T-cell subsets from eight donors, TCR beta-chain repertoires were profiled. Of the eight sequenced donors, seven were found to be HCMV-seropositive and one was found to be HCMV-seronegative. To restrict sorting to alphabetaTCR-expressing T cells, an anti-gammadeltaTCR antibody was added in several experiments. In six donors, the dominant CD3+CD56+NKG2C+ clonotypes were among the top 10 CD8+ clonotypes and accounted for about 1.0-7.5% of CD8+ T cells. Those dominant clonotypes were again the most abundant among CD3+CD56-NKG2C+ cells in a few donors, at roughly 28.3-65%. Whether the expanded NKG2C-expressing T cell clones were specific for HCMV antigens remained unclear. The eight sequenced donors were randomly selected healthy volunteers, three men and five women. HCMV serostatus was determined by detecting HCMV-specific IgG in serum with a commercial ELISA kit. Ficoll density gradient centrifugation was used to isolate peripheral blood mononuclear cells from blood. Using Miltenyi isolation kits, CD4+ and CD8+ T cells were isolated from PBMC through magnetic immunoseparation. cDNA synthesis was primed from the TCR beta constant segment and was followed by two successive PCR amplification steps. Illumina HiSeq 2000/2500, MiSeq or NextSeq was used to sequence libraries as 2 x 150 bp reads. MIGEC was used to demultiplex reads and group the reads by UMI, and MiTCR was used to assemble and quantify clonotypes. To exclude erroneous sequences, only TCR cDNA sequences supported by at least two reads were retained. Downstream repertoire analysis used the tcR package, and clonotypes were matched across fractions by CDR3 nucleotide sequence plus V segment. VDJmatch was used to annotate antigen specificity against VDJdb, with one amino acid substitution in CDR3 allowed.

The TCR sequence derives from a man aged 50-59 years who received an inactivated influenza vaccine. Donor details come from another sample of the same person, matched by shared clones. The chain uses TRBV5-1 and TRBJ1-4, with the D gene too uncertain to name. Source: CD4+ T cells sorted from PBMCs, taken approximately 12 days after vaccination. Here the CDR3 is given as CASSSPDRKLFF. The nucleotides are TGCGCCAGCAGCTCTCCCGATCGAAAACTGTTTTTT.